A selection of T cell receptor beta chains follows, all from one sample in a study of neurological immune-mediated disorders. TCRdb analysed the 5' RACE reads with MiXCR anew, one entry per CDR3 protein. Counted here are about 74,000 distinct CDR3 sequences, roughly 5% occurring once; the ten biggest clones make up roughly 7%. The source material was PBMCs. All receptors come from a man aged 18 to 30 with multiple sclerosis. Both conserved end residues are part of each CDR3. Fields, in order: V gene, J gene, D gene, CDR3 length, clone size, CDR3 DNA, CDR3 protein. D genes are given only for firm matches. Size is omitted from some rows. Given values are once, few, many or a class for expanded clones.

TRBV20-1	TRBJ1-1	TRBD1	13	many	TGCAGTGCAGAAGGGACAGGGGGAACTGAAGCTTTCTTT	CSAEGTGGTEAFF
TRBV5-1	TRBJ1-6	TRBD1	18	many	TGCGCCAGCAGCTTGGTGGGACAGAGGAGCTCCTATAATTCACCCCTCCACTTT	CASSLVGQRSSYNSPLHF
TRBV7-2	TRBJ2-1	.	15	many	TGTGCCAGCAGCTTAGTACAAATTTCCTACAATGAGCAGTTCTTC	CASSLVQISYNEQFF
TRBV20-1	TRBJ2-1	TRBD1	16	many	TGCAGTGCTACCCGGACAGGTTCTAGCTCCTACAATGAGCAGTTCTTC	CSATRTGSSSYNEQFF
TRBV9	TRBJ1-2	.	15	many	TGTGCCAGCAGCGCCGGAGGAGGGTCTACTTATGGCTACACCTTC	CASSAGGGSTYGYTF
TRBV5-1	TRBJ1-2	.	13	many	TGCGCCAGCAGCTTGGGGTCGCAATATGGCTACACCTTC	CASSLGSQYGYTF
TRBV11-2	TRBJ2-4	.	14	many	TGTGCCAGCAGCGGCCTCGGGGAGGTCTACATTCAGTACTTC	CASSGLGEVYIQYF
TRBV5-1	TRBJ2-3	TRBD1	12	many	TGCGCCAGCAGAAGGGGGCGAGATACGCAGTATTTT	CASRRGRDTQYF
TRBV7-2	TRBJ2-5	TRBD2	16	many	TGTGCCAGCAGCTTAGTTTTTGCGGGAGGGCCGGAGACCCAGTACTTC	CASSLVFAGGPETQYF
TRBV5-6	TRBJ2-7	.	15	many	TGTGCCAGCAGCTTGGGAGGGGCCGGTGTCAACGAGCAGTACTTC	CASSLGGAGVNEQYF
TRBV20-1	TRBJ2-3	TRBD2	16	many	TGCAGTGCTAGAGGTTGGACTAGCGGAAGCACAGATACGCAGTATTTT	CSARGWTSGSTDTQYF
TRBV20-1	TRBJ2-5	TRBD1	11	.	TGCAGCGGACAGGGGAAAGAGACCAAGTACTTC	CSGQGKETKYF
TRBV5-1	TRBJ2-7	.	14	.	TGCGCCAGCAGCTCGGACAGAGAGGCCTACGAGCAGTACTTC	CASSSDREAYEQYF
TRBV12-3/TRBV12-4	TRBJ1-1	TRBD1	16	many	TGTGCCAGCAGCCCCGGGACAGGGGGCTGGGGCACTGAAGCTTTCTTT	CASSPGTGGWGTEAFF
TRBV20-1	TRBJ2-6	TRBD1	14	many	TGCAGTGCAGGGGACAGCTCTGGGGCCAACGTCCTGACTTTC	CSAGDSSGANVLTF
TRBV20-1	TRBJ1-1	.	14	many	TGCAGTGCTAGGTCAGGTATAATGAACACTGAAGCTTTCTTT	CSARSGIMNTEAFF
TRBV12-3/TRBV12-4	TRBJ2-1	TRBD2	16	many	TGTGCCAGCAGTGGAGGACTAGCGAGCTCCTACAATGAGCAGTTCTTC	CASSGGLASSYNEQFF
TRBV20-1	TRBJ2-7	.	13	many	TGCAGTCCTTTTTCTGGGAGCTCCTACGAGCAGTACTTC	CSPFSGSSYEQYF
TRBV12-3/TRBV12-4	TRBJ2-2	.	18	many	TGTGCCAGCAGTTTAGATTTCCGTCAGGGTAAAGACACCGGGGAGCTGTTTTTT	CASSLDFRQGKDTGELFF
TRBV7-8	TRBJ2-7	.	14	many	TGTGCCAGCAGCTTCGCGGGGGCGCTTTACGAGCAGTACTTC	CASSFAGALYEQYF
TRBV4-3	TRBJ2-1	TRBD2	15	many	TGCGCCAGCAGCCAAGATCCGGGAGGCTACAATGAGCAGTTCTTC	CASSQDPGGYNEQFF
TRBV9	TRBJ2-2	.	12	many	TGTGCCAGCAGCCCCTCAACCGGTGAGCTGTTTTTT	CASSPSTGELFF
TRBV20-1	TRBJ2-5	TRBD1	14	many	TGCAGTGCCTCCCCCGGGACAGGGTGGAAGACCCAGTACTTC	CSASPGTGWKTQYF
TRBV7-2	TRBJ1-4	TRBD1	17	many	TGTGCCAGCAGCTTAGTGGCGGGACAGGGGACTAATGAAAAACTGTTTTTT	CASSLVAGQGTNEKLFF
TRBV12-3/TRBV12-4	TRBJ1-5	.	16	many	TGTGCCAGCAGTGGAGTGGGGGGCTTGGGCAATCAGCCCCAGCATTTT	CASSGVGGLGNQPQHF
TRBV27	TRBJ1-5	TRBD1	14	many	TGTGCCAGCAGTTTGGGACAGGGCAATCAGCCCCAGCATTTT	CASSLGQGNQPQHF
TRBV27	TRBJ1-1	.	17	medium-sized	TGTGCCAGCAGGGGTGGGGTCCTGGGCATCATGAACACTGAAGCTTTCTTT	CASRGGVLGIMNTEAFF
TRBV20-1	TRBJ2-7	TRBD1	14	many	TGCAGTGCTCCTAGGACAGGGGGACTATACGAGCAGTACTTC	CSAPRTGGLYEQYF
TRBV7-3	TRBJ1-6	.	14	few	TGTGCCAGCAGCTACGGCGGGTTTAATTCACCCCTCAACTTT	CASSYGGFNSPLNF
TRBV24-1	TRBJ2-3	.	14	many	TGTGCCACCAGTGATTTGGAGACCACAGATACGCAGTATTTT	CATSDLETTDTQYF
TRBV3-1	TRBJ2-3	TRBD2	16	many	TGTGCCAGCAGCCAAGAAGGGACTAGCGGGAGGTATACGCAGTATTTT	CASSQEGTSGRYTQYF
TRBV19	TRBJ1-1	.	13	many	TGTGCCAGTAAGTTTGGCGGGAACACTGAAGCTTTCTTT	CASKFGGNTEAFF
TRBV5-6	TRBJ2-3	TRBD1	13	many	TGTGCCAGCAGCTTGCAGGGGGCAGATACGCAGTATTTT	CASSLQGADTQYF
TRBV5-1	TRBJ2-2	TRBD1	15	few	TGCGCCAGCAGCCCGGGACAGGACTACACCGGGGAGCTGTTTTTT	CASSPGQDYTGELFF
TRBV12-3/TRBV12-4	TRBJ2-1	.	15	many	TGTGCCAGCAGTTTAGAACAGGGAGGATACAATGAGCAGTTCTTC	CASSLEQGGYNEQFF
TRBV20-1	TRBJ2-5	TRBD2	14	many	TGCAGTGCACTCCTACTTACTAGCGAGGAGACCCAGTACTTC	CSALLLTSEETQYF
TRBV20-1	TRBJ1-5	TRBD1	15	many	TGCAGTGCCCGAAGGGCAGGGGGCATTTTTCAGCCCCAGCATTTT	CSARRAGGIFQPQHF
TRBV28	TRBJ2-5	TRBD1	16	many	TGTGCCAGCAGTTCCCCCGGGACAGGGGTTCGGGAGACCCAGTACTTC	CASSSPGTGVRETQYF
TRBV4-3	TRBJ2-1	TRBD2	15	many	TGCGCCAGCAGCCACGGGACTAGCGGGAGCCATGAGCAGTTCTTC	CASSHGTSGSHEQFF
TRBV10-3	TRBJ2-3	TRBD2	14	many	TGTGCCATCGAACTAGCGGGGAGCACAGATACGCAGTATTTT	CAIELAGSTDTQYF
TRBV20-1	TRBJ1-2	TRBD1	18	many	TGCAGTGCACCGCGATCGGGGACTGGGGACAGAAATTCCTATGGCTACACCTTC	CSAPRSGTGDRNSYGYTF
TRBV5-1	TRBJ2-4	.	14	many	TGCGCCAGCAGCTTCGGGACAACAAAAAACATTCAGTACTTC	CASSFGTTKNIQYF
TRBV5-6	TRBJ2-3	.	15	.	TGTGCCAGCAGCTTGGGAAAGACTTCAGAGAGTACGCAGTATTTT	CASSLGKTSESTQYF
TRBV20-1	TRBJ1-1	.	14	many	TGCAGTCCCTTTCCCCGGGGTTTCAGGACTGAAGCTTTCTTT	CSPFPRGFRTEAFF